This note documents a single T cell receptor (beta chain) sequence. This clonotype has only a few counts. The antigen it binds to is not known. No per-base quality is available; no much larger clone lies one base away. The data stem from a study of vaccination and CD4 T cells after COVID-19 (dated by TCRdb to 2022 to 2024). General notes on the study: Convalescent patients had a positive SARS-CoV-2 result on nasal swab PCR, and of these patients, nine had mild disease and one had severe disease. The convalescent cohort included six males and four females, with two Hispanic individuals, seven Caucasians, two Asians and one multiracial person. Participants received two doses of either the Pfizer-BioNTech BNT162b2 vaccine (n=8) or the Moderna mRNA-1273 vaccine (n=2). Post-COVID blood samples from convalescent patients were collected a median of approximately 100 days after diagnosis, with a range of 35 to 161 days. Post-vaccine blood samples were obtained a median of around 67 days after the second vaccine dose, with a range of roughly 14 to 241 days. The cultures were stimulated with overlapping spike peptide pools from SARS-CoV-2 and from the common cold coronaviruses HCoV-NL63, HCoV-OC43 and HCoV-229E. In control cultures, a CEFX viral epitope pool was used as positive control, an HIV-1 Nef peptide pool was used as negative control, or no peptide was added. In ten to eleven COVID-19 convalescent patients and a handful of infection-naive healthy vaccine recipients, the spike-specific CD4+ TCR repertoire before mRNA vaccination was compared with the repertoire after mRNA vaccination.

The library came from PCR. DNA from cultured CD4+ T cells was subjected to TCR sequencing with the Oncomine TCR Beta short-read assay at the Johns Hopkins FTIC core. The QIAamp micro DNA kit was used to extract genomic DNA from the cultured CD4+ T cells. Oncomine TCR Beta libraries from cultured CD4+ T cells were pooled with unique dual indexes and sequenced on an Illumina iSeq 100. In the original analysis: Non-productive sequences were filtered out, and CDR3s that did not start with C, did not end with F or W, or were shorter than 7 amino acids were discarded. The MANAFEST web application identified antigen-specific clonotypes by comparing peptide-stimulated wells against reference wells and other culture wells. For a clone to be called positive, the clone needed an FDR below 0.05, an odds ratio above 5, and a productive frequency above 0.1% in at least two of three replicate wells. A clonotype counted as cross-reactive if it showed significant expansion both in the SARS-CoV-2 spike wells and in at least one common cold coronavirus spike condition. Using R version 3.6.1, CDR3 homology was evaluated through Levenshtein distances (stringdist) along with unrooted phylogenetic trees (ape). In-frame beta chains were kept once TCRdb had trimmed the public reads at Q25 with fastp and called clones with MiXCR. Every entry covers one CDR3 protein and lists the most common genes and DNA from its rows. These V and J calls rely on TCRdb rather than the paper's analysis. This sample is represented by 15,000 or so distinct CDR3 sequences; about 46% of them were singletons. Of the sample, 13% to 15% falls within the top ten clones.

Study-wide conclusions, independent of this receptor: In convalescent patients, a median 86.3% of post-vaccine SARS-CoV-2-reactive clones were detected only after vaccination, and vaccine-specific priming was suggested by this finding. Relatively few convalescent patients were included in the study, and early timepoints after natural infection were not analyzed. Although the median number of SARS-CoV-2-reactive clonotypes went up from roughly 20 after infection to 38 after vaccination, the increase was not significant. Nearly all vaccine-specific clones in convalescent patients (304 of 307) were mono-reactive for SARS-CoV-2 spike rather than cross-reactive with common cold coronaviruses.

What the treatment or condition label conveys for this sample: roughly 10-day PBMC culture with coronavirus spike peptide pools or control peptides (ViraFEST assay). The ViraFEST assay, used in the study, expanded antigen-specific T cells with peptide pools and then identified the expanded clonotypes through TCR sequencing. The convalescent patients' positive SARS-CoV-2 PCR tests were from March to December 2020, which was before the Alpha, Beta and Delta variants emerged in the United States. PBMCs were cultured at 1.5 million to 2 million per well in IMDM supplemented with around 5% human AB serum and around 10 IU/ml IL-2, with 9.5 to 10 ug/ml peptide pools added. On days 3 and 7, half of the culture medium was replaced with fresh IL-2-containing medium. After about 11 days of culture, CD4+ T cells were isolated by negative selection using the EasySep CD4+ T cell isolation kit. Ficoll-Paque Plus gradient centrifugation was used to isolate PBMCs from whole blood, and the isolated PBMCs were then either used fresh or cryopreserved at -140C. Culture conditions were generally each tested in triplicate wells.

This TCR came from a human donor who had recovered from COVID-19. The sequencing input was CD4+ T cells from blood, cultured in vitro.

The CDR3: CASSLLQGTQYF. In nucleotide form, the sequence is TGTGCCAGCAGCTTACTACAGGGCACCCAGTACTTC. This chain is built from TRBV5-6 and TRBJ2-5, with TRBD1 perhaps the D gene, on 6 matching bases. Inclusive of the bounding cysteine and phenylalanine, the CDR3 is 12 residues long. Only the CDR3 DNA stays, 36 bases, in frame from base 1. Via the germline V gene, CDR1 is SGHDT and CDR2 YYEEEE. V gives up 2 bases and J gives up 8 bases, and the segment between their germline ends measures 10 bases.